Below are 8 T cell receptor beta chains sequenced from a single sample in a study of shared clonotypes between healthy human individuals. Clones were sequenced by immunoSEQ multiplex PCR, and TCRdb holds only the in-frame ones, with some missing. In the table there are hundreds of thousands of clones, around two thirds of which are singletons. Material for sequencing was memory CD4+ T cells sorted from blood. The subset is: CD45RA-negative fraction. The receptors were sampled from a woman in her 30s in good health.

The rearrangement links TRBV7-7 to TRBJ2-3, with D possibly TRBD2 on 5 matching bases. The germline gives CDR1 SSHAT, CDR2 FNYEAQ (reference sequence). The V gene lost 5 bases and the J gene lost 3 bases, with 15 bases spanning the gap. This CDR3 spans 15 amino acids. This CDR3 is CASSPLGSNTDTQYF. CDR3 bases: TGTGCCAGCAGCCCTCTTGGGAGCAATACAGATACGCAGTATTTT.

The chain combines TRBV6-8 with TRBJ2-3; D assignment may be TRBD1 or TRBD2 (6 bases each). Trimming cost V 6 bases and J 11 bases, with 15 bases left between them. The germline V gene has CDR1 MNHGY and CDR2 SAAAGT. This CDR3 has 12 residues. CDR3 loop: CASSHEGGRQYF. Here the CDR3 DNA reads TGTGCCAGCAGCCACGAGGGGGGAAGGCAGTATTTT.

J is TRBJ2-1 and V is TRBV5-4, with no clear D. This CDR3 region has 13 residues. V lost 5 bases to trimming and J lost 9 bases, with 15 bases between them. Germline V lookup: CDR1 SGHNT, CDR2 YYREEE (reference sequence). The CDR3 reads CASRSRVGGEQFF. For the CDR3, the DNA is TGTGCCAGCAGATCCCGTGTGGGCGGTGAGCAGTTCTTC.

As concerns this clone: The sample contains more than one DNA sequence encoding this CDR3. This rearrangement joins TRBV5-1 to TRBJ1-1; maybe TRBD1 (5 bases). Germline V gene data show CDR1 as SGHRS and CDR2 as YFSETQ. The V gene lost 2 bases and the J gene lost 1 base, with 6 bases spanning the gap. There are 13 residues in the CDR3. CDR3 amino acids: CASSLTGNTEAFF. The CDR3 DNA follows: TGCGCCAGCAGCTTAACAGGGAACACTGAAGCTTTCTTT.

The V call is TRBV7-8, the J call TRBJ2-1; 7 positions agree with TRBD2. Germline V lookup: CDR1 SGHVS, CDR2 FQNEAQ. Unmatched junction bases numbered 4, after V lost 5 bases and J lost 3 bases. The CDR3 loop spans 14 amino acids. CDR3 nucleotides: TGTGCCAGCAGCAAGGAGCGGGACTACAATGAGCAGTTCTTC. This encodes CASSKERDYNEQFF. Complete variable domain (other parts from reference TRBV7-8 and TRBJ2-1): GAGVSQSPRYKVAKRGQDVALRCDPISGHVSLFWYQQALGQGPEFLTYFQNEAQLDKSGLPSDRFFAERPEGSVSTLKIQRTQQEDSAVYLCASSKERDYNEQFFGPGTRLTVL.

The chain combines TRBV11-2 with TRBJ1-1; D gene unclear. This CDR3 is built from 13 residues. The germline V and J ends were trimmed by 0 bases and 6 bases, with 8 bases remaining between them. In germline, CDR1 is SGHAT, CDR2 FQNNGV. The DNA of the CDR3 is TGTGCCAGCAGCTTAGACCCCCCGGCTGAAGCTTTCTTT. It yields the protein CASSLDPPAEAFF.

The chain has TRBV5-5 and TRBJ2-4; perhaps D is TRBD1 or TRBD2 (5 bases each). The CDR3 covers 15 residues. Trimming took off 0 bases at V and 6 bases at J, with 13 bases between the two ends. The V gene's germline CDR1 is SGHKS and CDR2 YYEKEE (reference sequence). The CDR3: CASSLGRGGGNIQYF. DNA for the CDR3: TGTGCCAGCAGCTTGGGTCGGGGCGGCGGAAACATTCAGTACTTC. Together with reference TRBV5-5 and TRBJ2-4, the CDR3 gives the full variable domain: DAGVTQSPTHLIKTRGQQVTLRCSPISGHKSVSWYQQVLGQGPQFIFQYYEKEERGRGNFPDRFSARQFPNYSSELNVNALLLGDSALYLCASSLGRGGGNIQYFGAGTRLSVL.

The chain employs TRBV6-6 and TRBJ2-7; possible D gene TRBD2, 5 bases. The germline V gene encodes CDR1 MNHNY and CDR2 SVGAGI (reference sequence). CDR3 length equals 11 residues. V lost 6 bases and J lost 8, with 11 bases in between. The DNA for the CDR3 is TGTGCCAGCAGCCCAGCTAGCAAGCAGTACTTC. This translates into CASSPASKQYF.